This T cell receptor (beta chain) was recovered during a study of CD8 T cells in Susac syndrome. Overall study results and limits: Regarding the TCR sequencing and HLA analysis, the study admitted that a relatively small number of individuals were involved.

With respect to this clonotype: Antigen specificity is unknown. Relative to the germline gene, one junction end is altered; a read error may explain this.

Sequencing of TCR beta drew on CD8+ and CD4+ T cells from blood. Negative isolation was used for CD8+ and CD4+ T cells and FACS enrichment for TEMRA cells. Random hexamers were used to reverse transcribe an amount of roughly 0.5 to 1 ug RNA. TCRdb ran MiXCR on the immunoSEQ multiplex PCR reads and lists one entry per CDR3 protein. Altogether 90,000 to 150,000 distinct CDR3 sequences are present, about nine tenths being singletons, with the ten largest covering 0.13% to 0.15%. Germline CDR1 is LGHNA and CDR2 is YSLEER. The CDR3 runs 14 residues. The source material was CD4+ T cells from PBMCs. The rearrangement uses TRBV4-3 and TRBJ1-2; the D is unclear. The clonotype comes from a human donor in good health. The CDR3 sequence: CAGSQDFVGHGYTF. CDR3 bases: TGCGCCGGCAGCCAAGACTTTGTAGGTCATGGCTACACCTTC.